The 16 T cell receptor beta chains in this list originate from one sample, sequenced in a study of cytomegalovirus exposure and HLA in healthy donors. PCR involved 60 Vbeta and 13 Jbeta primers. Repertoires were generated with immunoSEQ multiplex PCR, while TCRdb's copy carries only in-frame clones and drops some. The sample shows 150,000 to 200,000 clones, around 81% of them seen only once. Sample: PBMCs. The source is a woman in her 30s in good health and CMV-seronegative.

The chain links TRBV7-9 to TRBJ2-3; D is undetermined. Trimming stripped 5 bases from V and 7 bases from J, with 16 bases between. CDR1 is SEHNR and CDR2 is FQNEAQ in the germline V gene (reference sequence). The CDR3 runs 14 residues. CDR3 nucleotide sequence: TGTGCCAGCAGCCCCGTGGTAGTCCCAAATACGCAGTATTTT. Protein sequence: CASSPVVVPNTQYF.

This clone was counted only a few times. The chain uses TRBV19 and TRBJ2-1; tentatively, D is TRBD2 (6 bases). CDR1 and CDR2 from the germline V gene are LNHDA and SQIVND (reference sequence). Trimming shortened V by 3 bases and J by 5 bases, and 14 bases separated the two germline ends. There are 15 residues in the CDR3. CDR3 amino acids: CASSMGLGLNNEQFF. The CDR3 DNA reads TGTGCCAGTAGTATGGGACTTGGCCTAAACAATGAGCAGTTCTTC.

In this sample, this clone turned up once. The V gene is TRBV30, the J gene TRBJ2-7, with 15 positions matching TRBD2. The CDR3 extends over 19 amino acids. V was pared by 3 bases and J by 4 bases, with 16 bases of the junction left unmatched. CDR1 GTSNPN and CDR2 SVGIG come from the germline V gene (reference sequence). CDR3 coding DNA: TGTGCCTGGAGGCCGACCTGGACTAGCGGGAGGGCCAGGTTATACGAGCAGTACTTC. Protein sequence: CAWRPTWTSGRARLYEQYF.

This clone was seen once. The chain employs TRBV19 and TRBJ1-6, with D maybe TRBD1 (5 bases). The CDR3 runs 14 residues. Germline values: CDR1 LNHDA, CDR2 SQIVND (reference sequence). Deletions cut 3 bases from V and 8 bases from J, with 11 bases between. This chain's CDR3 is CASSIAGIDSPLHF. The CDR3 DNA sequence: TGTGCCAGTAGTATCGCAGGGATCGATTCACCCCTCCACTTT.

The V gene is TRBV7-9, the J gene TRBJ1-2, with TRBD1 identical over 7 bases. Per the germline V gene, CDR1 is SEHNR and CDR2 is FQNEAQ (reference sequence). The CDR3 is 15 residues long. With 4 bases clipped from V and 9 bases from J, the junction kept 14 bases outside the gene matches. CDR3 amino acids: CASSSTGTEKYSYTF. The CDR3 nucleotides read TGTGCCAGCAGCTCCACCGGGACAGAGAAGTATAGCTACACCTTC. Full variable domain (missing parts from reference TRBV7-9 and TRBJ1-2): DTGVSQNPRHKITKRGQNVTFRCDPISEHNRLYWYRQTLGQGPEFLTYFQNEAQLEKSRLLSDRFSAERPKGSFSTLEIQRTEQGDSAMYLCASSSTGTEKYSYTFGSGTRLTVV.

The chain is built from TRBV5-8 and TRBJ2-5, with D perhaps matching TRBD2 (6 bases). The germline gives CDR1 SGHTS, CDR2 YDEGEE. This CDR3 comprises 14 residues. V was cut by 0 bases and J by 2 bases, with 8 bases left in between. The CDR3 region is CASSLGRVQETQYF. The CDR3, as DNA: TGTGCCAGCAGCTTGGGGAGGGTGCAAGAGACCCAGTACTTC.

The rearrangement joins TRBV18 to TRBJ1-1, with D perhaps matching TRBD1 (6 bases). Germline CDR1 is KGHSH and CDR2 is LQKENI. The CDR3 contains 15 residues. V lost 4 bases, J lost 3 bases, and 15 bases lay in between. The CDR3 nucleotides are TGTGCCAGCTCACAATCACAGGGATTGGACACTGAAGCTTTCTTT. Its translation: CASSQSQGLDTEAFF.

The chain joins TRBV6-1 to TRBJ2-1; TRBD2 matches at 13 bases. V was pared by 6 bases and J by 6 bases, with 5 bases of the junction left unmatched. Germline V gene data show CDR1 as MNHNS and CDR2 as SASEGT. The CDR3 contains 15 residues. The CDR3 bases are TGTGCCAGCAGCTTGGGACTAGCGGGAACCAATGAGCAGTTCTTC. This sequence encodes CASSLGLAGTNEQFF.

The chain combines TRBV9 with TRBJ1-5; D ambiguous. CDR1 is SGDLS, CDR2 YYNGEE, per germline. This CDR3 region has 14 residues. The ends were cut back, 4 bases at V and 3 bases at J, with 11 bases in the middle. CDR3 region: CASSPDTNNQPQHF. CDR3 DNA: TGTGCCAGCAGCCCCGACACCAACAATCAGCCCCAGCATTTT. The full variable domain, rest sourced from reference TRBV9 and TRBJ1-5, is DSGVTQTPKHLITATGQRVTLRCSPRSGDLSVYWYQQSLDQGLQFLIQYYNGEERAKGNILERFSAQQFPDLHSELNLSSLELGDSALYFCASSPDTNNQPQHFGDGTRLSIL.

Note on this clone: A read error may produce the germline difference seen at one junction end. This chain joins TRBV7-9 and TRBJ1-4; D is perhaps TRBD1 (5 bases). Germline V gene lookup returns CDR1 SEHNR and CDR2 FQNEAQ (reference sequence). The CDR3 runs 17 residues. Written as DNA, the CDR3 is TGTTCCAGCAGCTTGAAAAGAGGTCGGCAGGGCGATGAAAAACTGTTTTTT. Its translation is CSSSLKRGRQGDEKLFF.

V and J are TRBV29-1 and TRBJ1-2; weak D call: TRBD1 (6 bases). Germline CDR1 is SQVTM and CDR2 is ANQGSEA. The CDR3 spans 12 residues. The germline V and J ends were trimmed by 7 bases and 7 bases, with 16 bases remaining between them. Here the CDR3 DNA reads TGCAGCGCCAGACAGGAATCGGGTGGCTACACCTTC. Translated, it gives CSARQESGGYTF.

DNA of the CDR3: TGTGCCAGCAGCCCTAGCGGGGTAAATGAGCAGTTCTTC. Protein sequence: CASSPSGVNEQFF. The gene calls are TRBV6-5 and TRBJ2-1; 9 nucleotides agree with TRBD2. CDR3 length: 13 residues. CDR1 and CDR2 from the germline V gene are MNHEY and SVGAGI. Trimming removed 6 bases from V and 7 bases from J; junction bases left unmatched: 4.

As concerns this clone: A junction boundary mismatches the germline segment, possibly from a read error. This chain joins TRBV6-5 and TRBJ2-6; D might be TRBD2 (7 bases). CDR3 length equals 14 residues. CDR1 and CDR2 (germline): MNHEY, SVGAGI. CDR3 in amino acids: CASGVEGGANGLTF. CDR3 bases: TGTGCCAGCGGGGTAGAAGGGGGGGCCAACGGCCTGACTTTC.

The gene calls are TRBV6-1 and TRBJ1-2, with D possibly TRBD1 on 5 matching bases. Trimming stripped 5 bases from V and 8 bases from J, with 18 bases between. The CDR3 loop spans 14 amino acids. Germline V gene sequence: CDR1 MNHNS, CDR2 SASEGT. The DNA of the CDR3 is TGTGCCAGCAGTTGGTCTCAGGGTGTGCTCGGCTACACCTTC. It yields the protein CASSWSQGVLGYTF.

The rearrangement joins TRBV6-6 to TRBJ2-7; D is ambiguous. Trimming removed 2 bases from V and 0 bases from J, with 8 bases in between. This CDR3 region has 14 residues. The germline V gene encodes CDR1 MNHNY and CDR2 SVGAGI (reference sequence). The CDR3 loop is CASSYDFRSYEQYF. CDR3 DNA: TGTGCCAGCAGTTACGACTTCCGCTCCTACGAGCAGTACTTC.

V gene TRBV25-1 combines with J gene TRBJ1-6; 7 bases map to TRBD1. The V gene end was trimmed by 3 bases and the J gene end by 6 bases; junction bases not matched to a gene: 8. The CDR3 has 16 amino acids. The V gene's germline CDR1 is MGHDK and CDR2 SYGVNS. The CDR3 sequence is CASSDNRGTRNSPLHF. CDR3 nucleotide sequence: TGTGCCAGCAGTGATAACAGGGGAACTCGTAATTCACCCCTCCACTTT.